This T cell receptor (beta chain) derives from a study of cytomegalovirus exposure and HLA in healthy donors (dated by TCRdb to about 2017). Notes on the research overall: An earlier analysis of some 620 of the donors reported under 300 Gb of sequence data and some 110 million unique TCR beta sequences obtained from 180 million or so T cells. Roughly 300 gigabases of sequencing data and around 85 million unique TCR sequences made up an early release that covered roughly 670 HLA-typed donors. Of the 300 to 500 genotyped donors, 70% to 90% were placed in the genetic ancestry cluster associated with self-reported Caucasian donors. The study was designed to test whether signatures of past pathogen exposure could be identified by cataloging public T cell receptors. The study used immunosequencing to profile the T cell repertoires of approximately 640 subjects and linked those repertoires to cytomegalovirus serostatus. In addition to the first cohort of 666 subjects, a separate validation cohort of 130 or so different subjects was used. To predict cytomegalovirus infection status, the study brought together high-throughput TCR immunosequencing, statistical association of individual TCRs with disease status, and machine learning. In a later analysis, previously published TCR beta repertoires from 550 to 750 donors were re-analyzed and high-resolution HLA genotyping was added so that TCR occurrence patterns could be studied. Rather than drawing on any new phenotypic data, the later analysis identified candidate immune exposures from TCR beta sequences and the way those sequences occurred across donors. In an earlier analysis of roughly 540 of the donors, high-throughput TCR beta sequencing was used to judge whether each TCR beta V gene segment behaved as functional or pseudogenic. Donor age, sex, ethnicity and CMV serostatus were compiled together with the repertoire data. A later genetic analysis used genome-wide SNP genotypes for about 60% of the 666 donors, treating that subset as a discovery cohort. All discovery cohort repertoires had been generated on a single sequencing platform. Both class I and class II loci were covered by HLA typing, at four-digit resolution. The number of donors typed differed by locus, with about 620-630 for A, B, C, DRB1 and DQB1, roughly 520 for DQA1, 600 to 610 for DPA1, and approximately 470 for DPB1. Because of strong linkage in the cohort, roughly five DR-DQ haplotypes were treated as single units for association and clustering. Across roughly 420 genotyped donors of the cohort, an average of roughly 250,000 unique TCR beta nucleotide sequences per donor were sequenced, and roughly 17% of those sequences were non-productive.

The library was made by the immunoSEQ multiplex PCR assay. For the multiplex PCR, a mixture combining 60 forward primers for TCR Vbeta segments and 13 reverse primers for TCR Jbeta segments was used. Amplification of the CDR3 region of rearranged TCR beta genes was performed with a multiplex PCR assay on genomic DNA. Amplified TCR beta libraries were sequenced as 87-base-pair reads on the Illumina HiSeq System. Under the source paper's analysis protocol: A later analysis tallied tens of millions of unique TCR beta chains across the 700 or so repertoires, and about 10 million of those chains were shared by two or more donors. A nearest-neighbor algorithm error-corrected the raw reads and collapsed the reads into unique sequences, merging closely related sequences to remove PCR and sequencing errors. Alignment of CDR3 sequences to IMGT reference sequences was used to assign V, D and J gene segments. For a sequence to be retained, at least a six-nucleotide match to both a V gene segment and a J gene segment was required. Rearrangements were called productive when the CDR3 lacked stop codons and stayed in frame with V and J; all others were non-productive. Following IMGT convention, CDR3 was defined as the stretch from the second conserved V-encoded cysteine up to the conserved J-encoded phenylalanine. In an earlier analysis of around 540 of the donors, sequences lacking an unambiguous match to a single V gene segment were excluded. An earlier analysis of just under 600 of the donors called V segments functional above 56.7% productive rearrangements and segregating when the between-donor standard deviation exceeded 5%. A statistical classification framework was built for diagnosing cytomegalovirus status from the catalog of TCR beta chain sequences. A later analysis assigned V and J genes by comparing TCR nucleotide sequences with IMGT/GENE-DB human TR gene sequences. The TCRdist pipeline was used in a later analysis to assign CDR3 sequences and most-parsimonious VDJ recombination scenarios. In a later analysis, each TCR beta chain was defined by its CDR3 amino acid sequence together with its V-gene family, and reads lacking a unique V-gene family were excluded. As a way to deal with suspected cross-contamination and a sequencing artifact, a later analysis dropped 450 to 600 nucleotide sequences that were highly shared and had low generation probability. In a later analysis, a clonal expansion index was calculated for each public chain from normalized within-repertoire ranks of inferred template counts. In a later analysis, generation probabilities were computed using a VDJ recombination model fitted to out-of-frame rearrangements, and the results were checked against IGoR. In a later analysis, TCR-TCR, TCR-HLA and TCR-CMV co-occurrence was scored with hypergeometric tests, and a repertoire-size bias correction was applied to TCR pairs. A later analysis estimated false discovery rates by permuting HLA or CMV assignments 20 times. A later analysis grouped co-occurring TCRs with DBSCAN, adding TCRdist sequence similarity when clustering within HLA-allele-positive subsets. Co-occurrence clustering excluded repertoires with fewer than 30,000 or more than 120,000 public chains, plus five with anomalous nucleotide sharing. The table was pulled from immuneACCESS by TCRdb, which kept in-frame rearrangements only. Such tables lose some clones; where checked, under half of the loss comes from unresolved V genes, and the rest has no known cause. That table is the source of V, J and clone size, and D and trimming were worked out from the DNA. The sample has 85,000 to 100,000 clones on record, about 90% of them singletons. The biggest ten clones account for approximately 2.2% of the sample.

This clone was counted only a few times. There is no known antigen for this receptor. No clone much larger than this one lies a single base away; base qualities are absent. The CDR3 measures 13 amino acids from cysteine to phenylalanine. CDR3 DNA only is kept here, 39 bases in frame from base 1. CDR1 MNHEY and CDR2 SVGAGI are derived from the germline V gene. The V end loses 7 bases and the J end loses 0 bases, and a stretch of 10 bases separates them. The investigation overall reported the following: Presence/absence analyses assumed roughly uniform sequencing depth across donors, an assumption that may not hold. In a later analysis, HLA-associated TCR beta chains showed more clonal expansion and lower generation probabilities than non-associated chains that were equally common. Because counts were too low, roughly 17 rarely observed V segments, including chromosome 9 orphons, were left out of the earlier analysis of roughly 600 of the donors. Because HLA typing was missing for some donors at each locus, association tests included only the typed subset. According to a later genetic analysis, donors in an Asian-associated ancestry cluster had fewer N-insertions in productive TCRs than the approximately 650-donor mean. In vitro tests confirmed that a few of the cytomegalovirus-associated TCR beta chains recognize cytomegalovirus antigens. An association between a missense DCLRE1C variant and V-gene and J-gene trimming of TCR beta chains was found in a later genetic analysis and replicated in an independent cohort. Linkage disequilibrium might explain the correlated functional status among segregating V segments, but an unknown experimental factor could not be excluded. A further reported finding was that TCR beta sequences accurately predicted the HLA-A and HLA-B alleles for most subjects in the first cohort. The only immune exposure information available for the cohort was CMV serostatus. Strong co-occurrence of HLA alleles, especially DR and DQ, made assigning TCR associations to individual alleles difficult. An earlier analysis of approximately 600 of the donors showed that most TCR beta V segments appeared in productive rearrangements either about 90% or about 30% of the time, which broadly matched IMGT annotations. The 87-base-pair reads could not distinguish some IMGT-functional V segments, including TRBV6-2 and TRBV6-3, so those segments were excluded. Most TCR sequences were observed very rarely across donors, whereas some public TCRs were present in many individuals. A cluster of highly shared sequence variants was judged likely to be a technical artifact of the sequencing pipeline. Only TCR beta chains were sequenced in this cohort, and the absence of alpha or paired-chain data limited detectable features. In a later analysis, the rate of TCR association differed among HLA loci, with DRB1 alleles having the most associated TCRs and HLA-C alleles having the fewest. A total of about 150 TCR beta chains were listed by the study as associated with cytomegalovirus. According to the authors, the approach could potentially be generalized to other disease states and immunological phenotypes. The classifier was reported to diagnose cytomegalovirus status with high specificity and sensitivity in both the original cohort and the validation cohort. Several of the top co-occurrence clusters appeared to be linked to parvovirus B19, influenza, CMV and Epstein-Barr virus, according to a later analysis. According to a later analysis, most CMV-associated TCR beta chains appeared to be HLA-restricted, and the HLA associations seemed to be driven largely by CMV exposure. A later analysis associated 17,000 or so TCR beta sequences with specific HLA alleles at a false discovery rate of 0.05.

The cohort comprised fewer than 700 healthy bone marrow donors. At the time of sampling, every cohort member was nominally healthy, though immune exposures that went unrecorded were likely present. The donor tested CMV seronegative, placing the donor among the roughly 350 seronegative members of the cohort. A peripheral blood sample was provided by each donor, and peripheral blood mononuclear cells were used for TCR beta sequencing. The Qiagen DNeasy Blood Extraction Kit was used to extract genomic DNA from the blood cell samples. In this chain, TRBV6-5 is recombined with TRBJ2-7, with no D gene named confidently. Specimen: PBMCs. This clonotype was sampled from a man aged 18 to 35 in good health and CMV-seronegative. The CDR3 here reads CASTPPGSYEQYF. The nucleotide sequence reads TGTGCCAGCACCCCCCCAGGCTCCTACGAGCAGTACTTC.